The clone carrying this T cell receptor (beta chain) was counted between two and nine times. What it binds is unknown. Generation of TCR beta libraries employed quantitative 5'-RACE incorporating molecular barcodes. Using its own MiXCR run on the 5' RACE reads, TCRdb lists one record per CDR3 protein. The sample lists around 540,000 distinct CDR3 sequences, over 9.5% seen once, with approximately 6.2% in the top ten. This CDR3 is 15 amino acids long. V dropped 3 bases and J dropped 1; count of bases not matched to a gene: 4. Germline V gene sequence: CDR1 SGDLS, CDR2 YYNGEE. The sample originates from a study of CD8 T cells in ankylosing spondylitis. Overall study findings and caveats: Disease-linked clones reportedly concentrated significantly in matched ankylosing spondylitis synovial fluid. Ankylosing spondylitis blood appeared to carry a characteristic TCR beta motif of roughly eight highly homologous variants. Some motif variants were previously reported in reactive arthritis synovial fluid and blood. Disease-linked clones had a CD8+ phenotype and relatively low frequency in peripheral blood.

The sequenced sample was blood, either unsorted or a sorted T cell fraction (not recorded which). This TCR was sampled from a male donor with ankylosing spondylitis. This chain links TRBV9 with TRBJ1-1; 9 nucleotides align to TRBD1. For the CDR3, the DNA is TGTGCCAGCAGCGGTGGGACAGGGTGGAACACTGAAGCTTTCTTT. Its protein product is CASSGGTGWNTEAFF.